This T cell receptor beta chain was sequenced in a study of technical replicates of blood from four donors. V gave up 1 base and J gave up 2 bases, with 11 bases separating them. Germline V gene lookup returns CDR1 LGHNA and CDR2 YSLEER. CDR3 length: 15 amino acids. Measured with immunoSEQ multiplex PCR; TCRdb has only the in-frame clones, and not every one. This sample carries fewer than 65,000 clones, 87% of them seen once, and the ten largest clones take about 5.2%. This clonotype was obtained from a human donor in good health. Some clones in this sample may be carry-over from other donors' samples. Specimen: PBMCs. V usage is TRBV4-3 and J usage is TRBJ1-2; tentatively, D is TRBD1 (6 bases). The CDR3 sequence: CASSQAFGQNYGYTF. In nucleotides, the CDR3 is TGCGCCAGCAGCCAAGCATTTGGACAGAACTATGGCTACACCTTC.